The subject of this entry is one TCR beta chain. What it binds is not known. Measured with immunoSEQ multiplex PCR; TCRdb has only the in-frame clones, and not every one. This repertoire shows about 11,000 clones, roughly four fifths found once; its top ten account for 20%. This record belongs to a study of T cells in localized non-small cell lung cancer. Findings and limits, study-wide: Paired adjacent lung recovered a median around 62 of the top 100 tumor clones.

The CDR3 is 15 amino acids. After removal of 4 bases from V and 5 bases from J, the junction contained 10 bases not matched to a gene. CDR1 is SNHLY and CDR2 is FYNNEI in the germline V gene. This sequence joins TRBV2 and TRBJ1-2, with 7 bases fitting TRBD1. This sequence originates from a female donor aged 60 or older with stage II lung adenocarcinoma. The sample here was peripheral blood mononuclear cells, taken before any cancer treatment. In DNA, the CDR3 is TGTGCCAGCAGTGCGGGACAGCCAGTAACTTATGGCTACACCTTC. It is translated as CASSAGQPVTYGYTF.